In its sample, the clone carrying this T cell receptor (beta chain) was seen a few times. What it binds is not known. The source of the sample is a study of T cell repertoires in cytomegalovirus infection. Turning to the study itself: Newly reported HLA-C-restricted and thoroughly characterized HLA-B-restricted CMV epitopes were employed. Public TCR beta signatures provided an indication of both CMV infection and a matching HLA type. Study-wide findings and caveats: What dominated the ex vivo response were HLA-C-restricted CMV-specific TCR beta clonotypes.

TCRdb re-called the reads with MiXCR, one entry per CDR3 protein. The sample yields about 890,000 distinct CDR3 sequences, approximately 30% seen once. The V and J ends lost 1 base and 7 bases respectively, with 10 bases between them. From germline, CDR1 is SEHNR and CDR2 FQNEAQ (reference sequence). CDR3 length: 13 amino acids. The chain links TRBV7-9 to TRBJ1-1; D gene uncertain. The sample in question was cultured CD8+ T cells from PBMCs, obtained from culture after CMV antigen stimulation. The sequence derives from a human donor in good health (CMV status not recorded). Some clones in this sample may be carry-over from other donors' samples. CDR3 loop: CASSLERALEAFF. Here the CDR3 DNA reads TGTGCCAGCAGCTTAGAGAGGGCCCTTGAAGCTTTCTTT.